Listed below are T cell receptor beta chains from one sample, sequenced in a study of OX40 agonist ivuxolimab in advanced cancers. Sequencing was performed with immunoSEQ multiplex PCR; in TCRdb, only in-frame clones are kept and a portion is missing. The sample carries 50,000 or so clones, around 80% recorded once. The input for sequencing was CD4+ or CD8+ T cells sorted from blood, taken in a trial of the OX40 agonist ivuxolimab. The receptors were sampled from an adult with an advanced solid tumor such as melanoma, head and neck, liver or kidney cancer. Each CDR3 is given with its conserved first and last residue. D genes are given only for firm matches. Size is omitted from some rows. Given values are once, few, many or a class for expanded clones.

J gene: TRBJ2-5; V gene: TRBV27; D gene: NA; clone size: NA; CDR3 protein: CASSLSWGFQETQYF; CDR3 DNA: TGTGCCAGCAGTTTATCGTGGGGGTTCCAAGAGACCCAGTACTTC
J gene: TRBJ2-7; V gene: TRBV30; D gene: TRBD2; clone size: NA; CDR3 protein: CAWSIAGGPHEQYF; CDR3 DNA: TGTGCCTGGAGCATAGCGGGAGGGCCCCACGAGCAGTACTTC
J gene: TRBJ2-7; V gene: TRBV6-6; D gene: NA; clone size: once; CDR3 protein: CASKEQGYYEQYF; CDR3 DNA: TGTGCCAGCAAAGAACAAGGCTACTACGAGCAGTACTTC
J gene: TRBJ1-2; V gene: TRBV2; D gene: NA; clone size: NA; CDR3 protein: CASRQRQNYGYTF; CDR3 DNA: TGTGCCAGCAGGCAAAGACAGAACTATGGCTACACCTTC
J gene: TRBJ2-1; V gene: TRBV28; D gene: NA; clone size: NA; CDR3 protein: CASSFQGGNSYNEQFF; CDR3 DNA: TGTGCCAGCAGTTTCCAGGGTGGAAACTCCTACAATGAGCAGTTCTTC
J gene: TRBJ1-2; V gene: TRBV5-4; D gene: NA; clone size: NA; CDR3 protein: CASSQSSRQVRRYGYTF; CDR3 DNA: TGTGCCAGCAGCCAATCGTCGCGACAGGTCCGGCGCTATGGCTACACCTTC
J gene: TRBJ2-6; V gene: TRBV5-6; D gene: TRBD2; clone size: NA; CDR3 protein: CASSPRPGLADGANVLTF; CDR3 DNA: TGTGCCAGCAGCCCACGGCCGGGACTAGCGGACGGGGCCAACGTCCTGACTTTC
J gene: TRBJ2-2; V gene: TRBV5-3; D gene: NA; clone size: NA; CDR3 protein: CARSLGGIENTGELFF; CDR3 DNA: TGTGCCAGAAGCTTGGGAGGAATCGAGAACACCGGGGAGCTGTTTTTT
J gene: TRBJ1-6; V gene: TRBV7-2; D gene: NA; clone size: NA; CDR3 protein: CASSLGRGGHSPLHF; CDR3 DNA: TGTGCCAGCAGCTTGGGGCGGGGAGGTCATTCACCCCTCCACTTT
J gene: TRBJ2-3; V gene: TRBV11-3; D gene: TRBD1; clone size: once; CDR3 protein: CASSQGASTDTQYF; CDR3 DNA: TGTGCCAGCAGTCAGGGGGCAAGCACAGATACGCAGTATTTT
J gene: TRBJ1-1; V gene: TRBV28; D gene: NA; clone size: NA; CDR3 protein: CASSLQGWNTEAFF; CDR3 DNA: TGTGCCAGCAGTCTACAGGGATGGAACACTGAAGCTTTCTTT
J gene: TRBJ1-1; V gene: TRBV28; D gene: NA; clone size: NA; CDR3 protein: CASSLSLLVEAFF; CDR3 DNA: TGTGCCAGCAGTTTATCCTTACTGGTTGAAGCTTTCTTT
J gene: TRBJ1-6; V gene: TRBV6-1; D gene: NA; clone size: NA; CDR3 protein: CASSEASPLPLHF; CDR3 DNA: TGTGCCAGCAGTGAAGCCTCCCCTTTACCCCTCCACTTT
J gene: TRBJ2-3; V gene: TRBV5-1; D gene: TRBD2; clone size: NA; CDR3 protein: CASSLGAGPSTDTQYF; CDR3 DNA: TGCGCCAGCAGCTTGGGAGCGGGGCCTAGCACAGATACGCAGTATTTT
J gene: TRBJ2-1; V gene: TRBV5-1; D gene: TRBD2; clone size: NA; CDR3 protein: CASSFPPPSGGGYNEQFF; CDR3 DNA: TGCGCCAGCAGCTTTCCCCCCCCTAGCGGGGGGGGTTACAATGAGCAGTTCTTC
J gene: TRBJ1-1; V gene: TRBV12-5; D gene: NA; clone size: NA; CDR3 protein: CASGSGPGGEAFF; CDR3 DNA: TGTGCTAGTGGTTCGGGCCCGGGGGGTGAAGCTTTCTTT
J gene: TRBJ1-3; V gene: TRBV6-5; D gene: NA; clone size: NA; CDR3 protein: CASSWVGPGNTIYF; CDR3 DNA: TGTGCCAGCAGTTGGGTGGGTCCCGGAAACACCATATATTTT
J gene: TRBJ1-2; V gene: TRBV18; D gene: NA; clone size: NA; CDR3 protein: CASSPLILTNRLGYTF; CDR3 DNA: TGTGCCAGCTCACCACTAATTTTGACTAACCGTCTTGGCTACACCTTC
J gene: TRBJ2-1; V gene: TRBV14; D gene: NA; clone size: NA; CDR3 protein: CASSRDAQGPYNEQFF; CDR3 DNA: TGTGCCAGCAGCCGAGATGCACAGGGTCCCTACAATGAGCAGTTCTTC
J gene: TRBJ1-4; V gene: TRBV5-1; D gene: NA; clone size: NA; CDR3 protein: CASSPRQGEKLFF; CDR3 DNA: TGCGCCAGCAGCCCGCGGCAAGGTGAAAAACTGTTTTTT
J gene: TRBJ2-7; V gene: TRBV11-1; D gene: TRBD2; clone size: few; CDR3 protein: CASSQAGDSGGVWEQYF; CDR3 DNA: TGTGCCAGCAGCCAAGCTGGGGATAGCGGGGGAGTTTGGGAGCAGTACTTC
J gene: TRBJ2-1; V gene: TRBV7-2; D gene: NA; clone size: NA; CDR3 protein: CASSSDVSSYNEQFF; CDR3 DNA: TGTGCCAGCAGCTCCGACGTGAGCTCCTACAATGAGCAGTTCTTC
J gene: TRBJ2-3; V gene: TRBV19; D gene: NA; clone size: NA; CDR3 protein: CASSMGGDGDTQYF; CDR3 DNA: TGTGCCAGTAGTATGGGCGGGGACGGAGATACGCAGTATTTT
J gene: TRBJ1-2; V gene: TRBV5-4; D gene: TRBD1; clone size: NA; CDR3 protein: CASSLVGTVNYGYTF; CDR3 DNA: TGTGCCAGCAGCTTGGTAGGGACAGTCAACTATGGCTACACCTTC
J gene: TRBJ1-6; V gene: TRBV7-6; D gene: NA; clone size: few; CDR3 protein: CASSWAETDSPLHF; CDR3 DNA: TGTGCCAGCAGCTGGGCGGAGACAGATTCACCCCTCCACTTT
J gene: TRBJ1-1; V gene: TRBV2; D gene: NA; clone size: NA; CDR3 protein: CASSEARDTEAFF; CDR3 DNA: TGTGCCAGCAGTGAAGCCCGGGACACTGAAGCTTTCTTT
J gene: TRBJ2-1; V gene: TRBV7-2; D gene: TRBD1; clone size: NA; CDR3 protein: CASSPQGGSANNEQFF; CDR3 DNA: TGTGCCAGCAGCCCACAAGGGGGCTCTGCCAACAATGAGCAGTTCTTC
J gene: TRBJ1-6; V gene: TRBV14; D gene: NA; clone size: once; CDR3 protein: CASSQEGRMDSPLHF; CDR3 DNA: TGTGCCAGCAGCCAAGAAGGGCGTATGGATTCACCCCTCCACTTT
J gene: TRBJ1-5; V gene: TRBV15; D gene: NA; clone size: NA; CDR3 protein: CATSRSQGRSFYSNQPQHF; CDR3 DNA: TGTGCCACCAGCAGGTCCCAGGGACGGTCTTTCTATAGCAATCAGCCCCAGCATTTT
J gene: TRBJ2-1; V gene: TRBV5-7; D gene: NA; clone size: NA; CDR3 protein: CASSFRLLRGLINEQFF; CDR3 DNA: TGTGCCAGCAGCTTCCGACTCTTGCGGGGGCTAATCAATGAGCAGTTCTTC
J gene: TRBJ2-1; V gene: TRBV13; D gene: TRBD1; clone size: NA; CDR3 protein: CASSPRTGLRTGNEQFF; CDR3 DNA: TGTGCCAGCAGCCCTCGGACAGGTCTTAGGACAGGCAATGAGCAGTTCTTC
J gene: TRBJ2-2; V gene: TRBV5-4; D gene: TRBD2; clone size: NA; CDR3 protein: CASSSKREGPGELFF; CDR3 DNA: TGTGCCAGCAGCTCAAAGCGGGAGGGCCCCGGGGAGCTGTTTTTT
J gene: TRBJ1-4; V gene: TRBV6-1; D gene: TRBD1; clone size: NA; CDR3 protein: CASSHSGQGREKLFF; CDR3 DNA: TGTGCCAGCAGTCATTCGGGACAGGGGCGTGAAAAACTGTTTTTT
J gene: TRBJ1-5; V gene: TRBV18; D gene: NA; clone size: NA; CDR3 protein: CASSPNYPGGGGNNQPQHF; CDR3 DNA: TGTGCCAGCTCCCCGAACTACCCCGGTGGAGGGGGTAACAATCAGCCCCAGCATTTT
J gene: TRBJ2-5; V gene: TRBV7-6; D gene: TRBD2; clone size: NA; CDR3 protein: CASSSPGAGGETQYF; CDR3 DNA: TGTGCCAGCAGCTCGCCCGGTGCGGGGGGGGAGACCCAGTACTTC
J gene: TRBJ2-3; V gene: TRBV9; D gene: NA; clone size: NA; CDR3 protein: CASSVRSQSTDTQYF; CDR3 DNA: TGTGCCAGCAGCGTACGGTCTCAGAGCACAGATACGCAGTATTTT
J gene: TRBJ2-1; V gene: TRBV18; D gene: TRBD2; clone size: NA; CDR3 protein: CASSPPAGGDYNEQFF; CDR3 DNA: TGTGCCAGCTCACCACCGGCGGGGGGAGATTACAATGAGCAGTTCTTC
J gene: TRBJ2-3; V gene: TRBV2; D gene: TRBD1; clone size: NA; CDR3 protein: CASTSPGQGKDTQYF; CDR3 DNA: TGTGCCAGTACATCGCCGGGACAGGGGAAAGATACGCAGTATTTT
J gene: TRBJ2-3; V gene: TRBV7-2; D gene: NA; clone size: NA; CDR3 protein: CASSPATDTQYF; CDR3 DNA: TGTGCCAGCAGCCCCGCGACAGATACGCAGTATTTT
J gene: TRBJ1-2; V gene: TRBV2; D gene: NA; clone size: NA; CDR3 protein: CASSEGRVLGYTF; CDR3 DNA: TGTGCCAGCAGTGAGGGCAGGGTGTTGGGCTACACCTTC